The 8 T cell receptor beta chains presented below share a single source sample, sequenced in a study of human T cells and chemical hapten exposure. TCRdb passed the RACE reads through MiXCR, listing each CDR3 protein once. The data show approximately 80,000 distinct CDR3 sequences, 11% seen once. As to time point: patch test 3, about 24 weeks after DPC sensitization. The treatment was: therapeutic diphenylcyclopropenone sensitization with weekly scalp DPC. The sample here was whole blood, taken in connection with sensitization to the hapten diphenylcyclopropenone (DPC). The receptors derive from a woman between 45 and 65 years old with alopecia areata. Some clones in this sample may be carry-over from other donors' samples.

This clonotype has at least ten counts. The rearrangement joins TRBV25-1 to TRBJ1-2; 7 bases agree with TRBD1. CDR1 is MGHDK and CDR2 is SYGVNS in the germline V gene. Trimming cost V 1 base and J 8 bases; bases outside gene matches: 13. The CDR3 sequence is 16 residues long. DNA for the CDR3: TGTGCCAGCAGTGAATTTGGTACAGGGGAGAAAAAGGGCTACACCTTC. Translating gives CASSEFGTGEKKGYTF.

This clonotype was detected many times. The rearrangement uses TRBV6-6 and TRBJ1-1; the D is unclear. Germline CDR1 is MNHNY and CDR2 is SVGAGI (reference sequence). The V end lost 3 bases, the J end lost 4 bases, and 15 bases lay between the germline ends. CDR3 size: 15 residues. CDR3 loop: CASSYSGLRATEAFF. The CDR3 bases are TGTGCCAGCAGTTATTCGGGCTTAAGGGCCACTGAAGCTTTCTTT.

The table lists this clonotype with many counts. The chain employs TRBV4-1 and TRBJ2-1, with D maybe TRBD1 (5 bases). Germline loops: CDR1 MGHRA, CDR2 YSYEKL. This CDR3 is built from 15 residues. The V and J ends lost 0 bases and 5 bases respectively, with 11 bases between them. CDR3 coding DNA: TGCGCCAGCAGCCAAGATGGGTCAGGGAACAATGAGCAGTTCTTC. Its translation: CASSQDGSGNNEQFF.

This clonotype showed up many times. The V call is TRBV13, the J call TRBJ2-3, with a weak D call TRBD2 (6 bases). CDR3 size: 13 residues. Germline V gives CDR1 PRHDT, CDR2 FYEKMQ (reference sequence). Trimming removed 2 bases from V and 3 bases from J, with 6 bases in between. The CDR3 sequence is CASSLSGTDTQYF. In DNA form, the CDR3 reads TGTGCCAGCAGCTTAAGCGGGACAGATACGCAGTATTTT. The complete variable domain, with remaining parts taken from reference TRBV13 and TRBJ2-3, reads AAGVIQSPRHLIKEKRETATLKCYPIPRHDTVYWYQQGPGQDPQFLISFYEKMQSDKGSIPDRFSAQQFSDYHSELNMSSLELGDSALYFCASSLSGTDTQYFGPGTRLTVL.

This clonotype appeared a few times. The genes are TRBV2 and TRBJ1-2, with 9 bases identical to TRBD1. V dropped 4 bases and J dropped 4; count of bases not matched to a gene: 10. Germline CDR1 SNHLY, CDR2 FYNNEI. This CDR3 region has 16 residues. CDR3 protein: CASSVLRDRAGYGYTF. For the CDR3, the DNA is TGTGCCAGCAGTGTGCTCCGGGACAGGGCCGGCTATGGCTACACCTTC.

This clonotype was recorded at least ten times. This chain connects TRBV5-1 to TRBJ2-1, with 8 bases identical to TRBD2. With V trimmed by 1 base and J by 2 bases, 5 bases remained unmatched. Germline V gene sequence: CDR1 SGHRS, CDR2 YFSETQ. The CDR3 length is 16 residues. CDR3 nucleotide sequence: TGCGCCAGCAGCTTGCGTGTTAGCGGGACCTACAATGAGCAGTTCTTC. Residues: CASSLRVSGTYNEQFF.

The V and J genes are TRBV7-3 and TRBJ2-1; 11 bases align to TRBD1. CDR1 and CDR2 from the germline V gene are SGHTA and FQGTGA. After removal of 1 base from V and 8 bases from J, the junction contained 7 bases not matched to a gene. CDR3 length: 16 residues. The CDR3 loop is CASSLKRTGGFDEQFF. The CDR3 DNA reads TGTGCCAGCAGCTTAAAAAGGACAGGGGGCTTTGATGAGCAGTTCTTC.

The chain has TRBV7-9 and TRBJ2-7, with a tentative D call TRBD1 (7 bases). Germline loops: CDR1 SEHNR, CDR2 FQNEAQ (reference sequence). V was cut by 2 bases and J by 3 bases, with 14 bases left in between. The CDR3 length is 15 residues. This CDR3 is CASSLLGQEGYEQYF. The CDR3 bases are TGTGCCAGCAGCTTACTCGGACAGGAGGGCTACGAGCAGTACTTC.